These 3 T cell receptor beta chains came from one sample sequenced in a study of blood T cell repertoires in COVID-19. Clones were sequenced by immunoSEQ multiplex PCR, and TCRdb holds only the in-frame ones, with some missing. The sample lists about 150,000 clones, roughly 85% seen once, with around 3.3% in the top ten. The specimen sequenced was peripheral blood. These receptors all stem from a man between 65 and 85 years old with acute or convalescent COVID-19.

The chain employs TRBV10-1 and TRBJ1-1; D might be TRBD1 (6 bases). The germline V gene encodes CDR1 WNHNN and CDR2 SYGVQD (reference sequence). The CDR3 is 19 amino acids. V gave up 8 bases and J gave up 5 bases, with 33 bases separating them. The CDR3 sequence is CASRTWWRGGLTVDTEAFF. CDR3 nucleotide sequence: TGCGCCAGCCGGACTTGGTGGCGGGGGGGCCTGACGGTCGATACTGAAGCTTTCTTT.

V and J are TRBV4-3 and TRBJ2-1; weak D call: TRBD1 (6 bases). From germline, CDR1 is LGHNA and CDR2 YSLEER. V was trimmed by 1 base and J by 10 bases, leaving 14 bases between them. There are 14 residues in the CDR3. DNA of the CDR3: TGCGCCAGCAGCCAAGGAACAGGGATTGTCGAGCAGTTCTTC. Protein: CASSQGTGIVEQFF.

In DNA form, the CDR3 reads TGTGCCAGCTCACCACGGCCGGAGACCCAGTACTTC. Protein product: CASSPRPETQYF. The V gene is TRBV18, the J gene TRBJ2-5; D is unclear. The CDR3 extends over 12 amino acids. Germline CDR1 reads KGHSH; CDR2 reads LQKENI. V dropped 1 base and J dropped 5 bases, with 5 bases sitting between them.